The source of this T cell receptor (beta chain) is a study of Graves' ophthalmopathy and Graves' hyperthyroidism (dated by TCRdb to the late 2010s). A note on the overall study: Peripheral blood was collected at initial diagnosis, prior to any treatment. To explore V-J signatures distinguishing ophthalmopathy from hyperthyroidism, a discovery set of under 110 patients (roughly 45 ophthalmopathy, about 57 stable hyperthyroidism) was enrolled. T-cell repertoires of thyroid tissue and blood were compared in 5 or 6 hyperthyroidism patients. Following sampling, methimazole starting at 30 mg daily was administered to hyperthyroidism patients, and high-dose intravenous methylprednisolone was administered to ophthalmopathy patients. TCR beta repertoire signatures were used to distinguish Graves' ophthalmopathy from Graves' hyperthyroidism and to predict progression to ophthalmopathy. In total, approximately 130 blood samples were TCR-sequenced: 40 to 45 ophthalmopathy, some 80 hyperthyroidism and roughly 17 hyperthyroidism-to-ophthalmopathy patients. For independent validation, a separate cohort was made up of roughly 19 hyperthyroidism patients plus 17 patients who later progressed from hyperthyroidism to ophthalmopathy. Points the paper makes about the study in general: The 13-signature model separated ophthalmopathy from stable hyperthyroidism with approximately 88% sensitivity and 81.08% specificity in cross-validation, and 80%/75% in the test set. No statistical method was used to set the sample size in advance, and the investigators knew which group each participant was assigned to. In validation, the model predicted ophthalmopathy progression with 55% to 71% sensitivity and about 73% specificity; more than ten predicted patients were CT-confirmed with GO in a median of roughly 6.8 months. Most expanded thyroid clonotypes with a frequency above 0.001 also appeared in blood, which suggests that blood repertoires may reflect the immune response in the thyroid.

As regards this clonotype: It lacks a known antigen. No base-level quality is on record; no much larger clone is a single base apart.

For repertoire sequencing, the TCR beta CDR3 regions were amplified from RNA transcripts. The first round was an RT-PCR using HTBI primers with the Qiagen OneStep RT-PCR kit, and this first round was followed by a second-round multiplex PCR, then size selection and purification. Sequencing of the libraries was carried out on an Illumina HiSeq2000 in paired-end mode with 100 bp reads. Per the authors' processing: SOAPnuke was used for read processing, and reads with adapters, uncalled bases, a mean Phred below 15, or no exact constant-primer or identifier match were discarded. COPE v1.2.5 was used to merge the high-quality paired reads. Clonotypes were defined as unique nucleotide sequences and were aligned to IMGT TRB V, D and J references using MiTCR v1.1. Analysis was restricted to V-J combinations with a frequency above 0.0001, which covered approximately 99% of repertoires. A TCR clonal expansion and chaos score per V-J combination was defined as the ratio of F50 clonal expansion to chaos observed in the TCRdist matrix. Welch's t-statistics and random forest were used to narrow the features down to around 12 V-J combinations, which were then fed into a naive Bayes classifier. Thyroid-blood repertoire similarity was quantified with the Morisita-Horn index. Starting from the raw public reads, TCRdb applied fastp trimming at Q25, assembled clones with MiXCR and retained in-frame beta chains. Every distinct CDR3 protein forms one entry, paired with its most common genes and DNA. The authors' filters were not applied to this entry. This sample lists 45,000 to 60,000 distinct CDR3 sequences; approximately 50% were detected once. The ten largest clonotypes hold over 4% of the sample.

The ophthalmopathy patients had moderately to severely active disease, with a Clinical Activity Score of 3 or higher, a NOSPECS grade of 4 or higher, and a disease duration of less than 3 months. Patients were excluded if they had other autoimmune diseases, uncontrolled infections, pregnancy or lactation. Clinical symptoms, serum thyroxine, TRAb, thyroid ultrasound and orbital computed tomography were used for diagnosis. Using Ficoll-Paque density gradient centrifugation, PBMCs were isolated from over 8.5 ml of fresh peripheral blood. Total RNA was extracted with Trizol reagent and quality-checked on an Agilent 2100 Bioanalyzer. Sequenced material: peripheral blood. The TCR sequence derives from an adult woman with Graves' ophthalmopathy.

The bases are TGTGCCAGTAGTCCCTCGGGGAGGAATGGCTACACCTTC. Its product reads: CASSPSGRNGYTF. The V gene is TRBV19 and the J gene is TRBJ1-2; no D gene call is confident. V is shortened by 5 bases, J by 6 bases, and the region joining them spans 13 bases. The CDR3 covers 13 residues, taking in both the cysteine and the phenylalanine. The entry retains the CDR3 DNA only, 39 bases that are in frame from base 1. Taken from the germline V gene (reference sequence), the CDR1 and CDR2 loops are LNHDA and SQIVND.